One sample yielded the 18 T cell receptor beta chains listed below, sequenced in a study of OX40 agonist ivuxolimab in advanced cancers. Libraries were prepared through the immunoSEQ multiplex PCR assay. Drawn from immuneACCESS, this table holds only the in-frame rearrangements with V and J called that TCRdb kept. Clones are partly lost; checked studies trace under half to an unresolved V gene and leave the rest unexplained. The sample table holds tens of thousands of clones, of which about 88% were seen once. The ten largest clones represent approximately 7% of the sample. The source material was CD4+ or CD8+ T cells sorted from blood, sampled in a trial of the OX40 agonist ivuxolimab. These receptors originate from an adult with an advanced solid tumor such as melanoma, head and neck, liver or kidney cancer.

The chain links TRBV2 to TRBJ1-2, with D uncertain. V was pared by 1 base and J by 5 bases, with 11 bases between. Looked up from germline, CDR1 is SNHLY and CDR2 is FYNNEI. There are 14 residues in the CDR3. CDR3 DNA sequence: TGTGCCAGCAGTGAAGAGGGAACCGGTTATGGCTACACCTTC. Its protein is CASSEEGTGYGYTF.

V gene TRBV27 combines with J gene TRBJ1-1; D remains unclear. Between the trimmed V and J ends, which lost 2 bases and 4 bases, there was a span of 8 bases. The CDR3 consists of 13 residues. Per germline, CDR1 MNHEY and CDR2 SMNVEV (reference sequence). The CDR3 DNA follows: TGTGCCAGCAGTTTACGTTCTTCCACTGAAGCTTTCTTT. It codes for CASSLRSSTEAFF.

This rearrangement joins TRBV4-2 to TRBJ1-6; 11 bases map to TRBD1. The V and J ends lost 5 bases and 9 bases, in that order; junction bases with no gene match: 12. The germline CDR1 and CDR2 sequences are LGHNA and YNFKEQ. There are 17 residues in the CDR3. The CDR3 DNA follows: TGTGCCAGCAGCAAAGGGACAGGGGGTCGAAGTCGTTCACCCCTCCACTTT. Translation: CASSKGTGGRSRSPLHF.

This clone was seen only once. CDR3 bases: TGTGCCAGCATAAAACAACTGGGGCGGAACCCTAACTATATGGGTGGCTACACCTTC. It specifies CASIKQLGRNPNYMGGYTF. The gene calls are TRBV27 and TRBJ1-2; D is perhaps TRBD1 (5 bases). Germline V gene lookup returns CDR1 MNHEY and CDR2 SMNVEV (reference sequence). The V end lost 7 bases, the J end lost 7 bases, and 34 bases lay between the germline ends. This CDR3 has 19 amino acids.

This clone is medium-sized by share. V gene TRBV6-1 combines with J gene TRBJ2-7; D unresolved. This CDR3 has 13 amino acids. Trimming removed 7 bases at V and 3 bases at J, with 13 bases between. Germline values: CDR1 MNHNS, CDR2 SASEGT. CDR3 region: CASTGSSLYEQYF. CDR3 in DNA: TGTGCCAGCACTGGAAGCTCTCTCTACGAGCAGTACTTC.

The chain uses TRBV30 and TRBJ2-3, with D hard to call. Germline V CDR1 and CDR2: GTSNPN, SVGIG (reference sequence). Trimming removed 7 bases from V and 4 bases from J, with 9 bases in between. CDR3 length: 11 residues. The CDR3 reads CAFGLSDTQYF. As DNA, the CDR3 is TGTGCCTTTGGATTGTCAGATACGCAGTATTTT.

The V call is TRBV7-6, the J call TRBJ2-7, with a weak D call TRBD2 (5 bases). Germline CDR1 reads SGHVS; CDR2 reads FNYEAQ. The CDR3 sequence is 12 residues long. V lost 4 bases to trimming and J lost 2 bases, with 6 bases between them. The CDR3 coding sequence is TGTGCCAGCAGCTCCGGGACCTACGAGCAGTACTTC. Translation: CASSSGTYEQYF.

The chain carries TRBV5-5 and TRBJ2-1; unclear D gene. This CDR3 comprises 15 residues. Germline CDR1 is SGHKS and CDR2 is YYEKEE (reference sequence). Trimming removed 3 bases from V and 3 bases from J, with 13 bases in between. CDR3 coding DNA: TGTGCCAGCAGCTCCGCGGTTTCCATCTACAATGAGCAGTTCTTC. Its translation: CASSSAVSIYNEQFF.

The chain's CDR3 is CASSLDIGPKNIQYF. In DNA form, the CDR3 reads TGTGCCAGCAGCTTAGACATAGGACCCAAAAACATTCAGTACTTC. This chain uses TRBV7-9 with TRBJ2-4, with D unresolved. Germline CDR1 and CDR2: SEHNR and FQNEAQ (reference sequence). The CDR3 totals 15 residues. V shed 1 base and J shed 2 bases, with 9 bases lying between them.

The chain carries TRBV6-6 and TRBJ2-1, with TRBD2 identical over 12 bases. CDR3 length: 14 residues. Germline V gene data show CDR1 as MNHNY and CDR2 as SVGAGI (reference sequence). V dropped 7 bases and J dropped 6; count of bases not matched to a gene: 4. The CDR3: CASTSTSGGNEQFF. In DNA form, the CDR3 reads TGTGCCAGCACCTCGACTAGCGGGGGCAATGAGCAGTTCTTC.

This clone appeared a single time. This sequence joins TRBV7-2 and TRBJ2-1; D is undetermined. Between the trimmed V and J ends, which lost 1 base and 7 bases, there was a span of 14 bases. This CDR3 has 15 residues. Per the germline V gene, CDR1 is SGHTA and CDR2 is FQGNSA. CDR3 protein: CASSLVSDLGNEQFF. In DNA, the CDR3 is TGTGCCAGCAGCTTAGTTAGTGATTTGGGGAATGAGCAGTTCTTC. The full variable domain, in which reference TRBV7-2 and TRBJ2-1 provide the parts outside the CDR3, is GAGVSQSPSNKVTEKGKDVELRCDPISGHTALYWYRQSLGQGLEFLIYFQGNSAPDKSGLPSDRFSAERTGGSVSTLTIQRTQQEDSAVYLCASSLVSDLGNEQFFGPGTRLTVL.

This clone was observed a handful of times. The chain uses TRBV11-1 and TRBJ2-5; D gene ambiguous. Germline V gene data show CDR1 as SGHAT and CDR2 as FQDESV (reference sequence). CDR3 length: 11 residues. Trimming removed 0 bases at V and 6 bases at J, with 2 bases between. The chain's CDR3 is CASSLAQTQYF. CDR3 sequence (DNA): TGTGCCAGCAGCTTAGCTCAGACCCAGTACTTC.

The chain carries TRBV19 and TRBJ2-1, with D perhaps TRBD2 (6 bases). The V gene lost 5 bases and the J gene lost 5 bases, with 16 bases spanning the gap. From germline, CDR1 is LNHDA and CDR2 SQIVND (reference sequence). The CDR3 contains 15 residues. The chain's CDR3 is CASSPSIGSDNEQFF. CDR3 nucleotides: TGTGCCAGTAGTCCATCCATCGGGAGCGACAATGAGCAGTTCTTC.

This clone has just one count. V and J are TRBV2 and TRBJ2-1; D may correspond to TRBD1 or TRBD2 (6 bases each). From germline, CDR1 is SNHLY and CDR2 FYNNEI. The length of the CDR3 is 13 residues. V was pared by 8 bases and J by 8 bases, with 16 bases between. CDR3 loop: CASAQGRTDEQFF. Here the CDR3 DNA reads TGTGCCAGCGCTCAGGGGAGGACCGATGAGCAGTTCTTC.

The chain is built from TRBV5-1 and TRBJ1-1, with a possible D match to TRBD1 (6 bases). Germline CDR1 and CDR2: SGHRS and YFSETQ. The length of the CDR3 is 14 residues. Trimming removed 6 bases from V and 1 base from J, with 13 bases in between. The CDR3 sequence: CASTARGENTEAFF. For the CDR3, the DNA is TGCGCCAGCACCGCCAGGGGCGAGAACACTGAAGCTTTCTTT.

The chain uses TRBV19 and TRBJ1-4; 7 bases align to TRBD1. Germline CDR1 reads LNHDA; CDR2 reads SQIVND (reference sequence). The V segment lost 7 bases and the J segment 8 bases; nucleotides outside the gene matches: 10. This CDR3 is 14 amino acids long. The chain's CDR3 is CASKGAGSTEKLFF. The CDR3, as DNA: TGTGCCAGTAAGGGGGCCGGAAGCACGGAAAAACTGTTTTTT.

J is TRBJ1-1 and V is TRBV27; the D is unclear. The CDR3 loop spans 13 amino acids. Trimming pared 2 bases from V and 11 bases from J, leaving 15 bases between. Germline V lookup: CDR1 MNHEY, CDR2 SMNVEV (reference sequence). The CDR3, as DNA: TGTGCCAGCAGTTTAGGAGGATTTATTGGGGCTTTCTTT. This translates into CASSLGGFIGAFF.

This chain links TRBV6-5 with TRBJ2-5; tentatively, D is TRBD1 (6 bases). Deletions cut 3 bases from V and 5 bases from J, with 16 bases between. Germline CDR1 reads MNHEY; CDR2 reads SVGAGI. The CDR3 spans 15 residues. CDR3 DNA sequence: TGTGCCAGCAGTTATGGCACAGGGAAGGCGGAGACCCAGTACTTC. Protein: CASSYGTGKAETQYF.